The TCR beta chain described here comes from a study of cytomegalovirus exposure and HLA in healthy donors. Study conclusions and caveats: The authors enumerated roughly 160 TCR beta chains as linked to cytomegalovirus.

A few counts support this clone. Its specificity is unknown. Amplification used 60 Vbeta primers and 13 Jbeta primers. Here immunoSEQ multiplex PCR was the method, and the copy in TCRdb shows in-frame clones only, minus some. Among approximately 90,000 clones listed, approximately 7.6% were seen once. The CDR3 runs to 14 residues. V lost 2 bases and J 7 bases, leaving 11 bases between the germline ends. Germline CDR1 SNHLY, CDR2 FYNNEI. The source of this sequence is a man aged 45 to 65 in good health and CMV-seronegative. The V and J genes are TRBV2 and TRBJ1-4, with D perhaps matching TRBD1 (5 bases). Sequenced material: PBMCs. The DNA for the CDR3 is TGTGCCAGCAGTGAATTGGTGACAGTTGAAAAACTGTTTTTT. Residues: CASSELVTVEKLFF.